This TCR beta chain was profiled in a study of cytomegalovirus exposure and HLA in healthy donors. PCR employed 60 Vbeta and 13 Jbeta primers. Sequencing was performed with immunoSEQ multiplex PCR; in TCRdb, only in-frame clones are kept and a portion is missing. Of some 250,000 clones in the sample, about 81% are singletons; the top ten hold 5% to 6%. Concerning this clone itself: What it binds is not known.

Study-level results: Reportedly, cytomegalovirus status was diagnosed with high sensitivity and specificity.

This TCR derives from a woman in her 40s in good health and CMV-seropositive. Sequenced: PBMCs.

CDR3 protein: CASSLGLVVGELFF. The CDR3 DNA reads as TGTGCCAGCAGTTTAGGCCTAGTAGTCGGGGAGCTGTTTTTT. V is TRBV27 and J is TRBJ2-2; D gene unclear. Germline values: CDR1 MNHEY, CDR2 SMNVEV (reference sequence). The CDR3 has 14 amino acids. Trimming pared 2 bases from V and 7 bases from J, leaving 11 bases between.